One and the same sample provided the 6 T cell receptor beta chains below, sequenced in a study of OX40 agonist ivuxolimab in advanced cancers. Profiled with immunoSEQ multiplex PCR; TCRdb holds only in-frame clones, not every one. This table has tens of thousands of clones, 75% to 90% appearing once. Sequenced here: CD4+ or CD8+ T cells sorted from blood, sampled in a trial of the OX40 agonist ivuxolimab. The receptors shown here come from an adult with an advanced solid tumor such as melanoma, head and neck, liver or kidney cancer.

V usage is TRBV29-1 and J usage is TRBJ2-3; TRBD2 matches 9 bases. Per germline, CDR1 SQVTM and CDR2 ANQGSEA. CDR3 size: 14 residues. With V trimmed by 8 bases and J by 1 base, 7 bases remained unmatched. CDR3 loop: CSISGGPRTDTQYF. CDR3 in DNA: TGCAGCATAAGCGGGGGGCCGCGCACAGATACGCAGTATTTT.

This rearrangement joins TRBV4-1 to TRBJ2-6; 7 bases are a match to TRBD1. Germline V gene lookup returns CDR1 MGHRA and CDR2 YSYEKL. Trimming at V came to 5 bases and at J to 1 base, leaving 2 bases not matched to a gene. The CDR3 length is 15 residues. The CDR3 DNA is TGCGCCAGCAGCAGACAGGGATCTGGGGCCAACGTCCTGACTTTC. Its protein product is CASSRQGSGANVLTF.

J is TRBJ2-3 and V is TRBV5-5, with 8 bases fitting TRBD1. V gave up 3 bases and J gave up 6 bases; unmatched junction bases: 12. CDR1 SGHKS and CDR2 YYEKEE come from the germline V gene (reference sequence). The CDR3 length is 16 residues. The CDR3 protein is CASSSQDREVVDTQYF. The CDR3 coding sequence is TGTGCCAGCAGCTCCCAGGACAGGGAGGTTGTTGATACGCAGTATTTT.

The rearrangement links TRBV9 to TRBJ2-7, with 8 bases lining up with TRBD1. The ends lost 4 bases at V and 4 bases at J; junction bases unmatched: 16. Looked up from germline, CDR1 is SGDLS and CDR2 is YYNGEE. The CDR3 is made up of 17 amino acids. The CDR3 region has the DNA TGTGCCAGCAGCCCCCCCGGGGTGAGACAGGGGTCGTACGAGCAGTACTTC. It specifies CASSPPGVRQGSYEQYF.

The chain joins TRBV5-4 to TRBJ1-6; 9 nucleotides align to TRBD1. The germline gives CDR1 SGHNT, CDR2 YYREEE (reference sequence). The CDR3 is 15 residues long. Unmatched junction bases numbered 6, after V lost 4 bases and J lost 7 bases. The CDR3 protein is CASSKEGTGNSPLHF. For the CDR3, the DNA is TGTGCCAGCAGCAAAGAAGGGACAGGGAATTCACCCCTCCACTTT.

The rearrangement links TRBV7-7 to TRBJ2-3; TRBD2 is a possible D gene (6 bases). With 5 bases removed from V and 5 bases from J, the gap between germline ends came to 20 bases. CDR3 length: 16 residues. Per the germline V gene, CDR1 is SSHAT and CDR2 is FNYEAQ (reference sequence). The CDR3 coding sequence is TGTGCCAGCAGCCCCTTTTCGGGAGAGATCGGAGATACGCAGTATTTT. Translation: CASSPFSGEIGDTQYF.